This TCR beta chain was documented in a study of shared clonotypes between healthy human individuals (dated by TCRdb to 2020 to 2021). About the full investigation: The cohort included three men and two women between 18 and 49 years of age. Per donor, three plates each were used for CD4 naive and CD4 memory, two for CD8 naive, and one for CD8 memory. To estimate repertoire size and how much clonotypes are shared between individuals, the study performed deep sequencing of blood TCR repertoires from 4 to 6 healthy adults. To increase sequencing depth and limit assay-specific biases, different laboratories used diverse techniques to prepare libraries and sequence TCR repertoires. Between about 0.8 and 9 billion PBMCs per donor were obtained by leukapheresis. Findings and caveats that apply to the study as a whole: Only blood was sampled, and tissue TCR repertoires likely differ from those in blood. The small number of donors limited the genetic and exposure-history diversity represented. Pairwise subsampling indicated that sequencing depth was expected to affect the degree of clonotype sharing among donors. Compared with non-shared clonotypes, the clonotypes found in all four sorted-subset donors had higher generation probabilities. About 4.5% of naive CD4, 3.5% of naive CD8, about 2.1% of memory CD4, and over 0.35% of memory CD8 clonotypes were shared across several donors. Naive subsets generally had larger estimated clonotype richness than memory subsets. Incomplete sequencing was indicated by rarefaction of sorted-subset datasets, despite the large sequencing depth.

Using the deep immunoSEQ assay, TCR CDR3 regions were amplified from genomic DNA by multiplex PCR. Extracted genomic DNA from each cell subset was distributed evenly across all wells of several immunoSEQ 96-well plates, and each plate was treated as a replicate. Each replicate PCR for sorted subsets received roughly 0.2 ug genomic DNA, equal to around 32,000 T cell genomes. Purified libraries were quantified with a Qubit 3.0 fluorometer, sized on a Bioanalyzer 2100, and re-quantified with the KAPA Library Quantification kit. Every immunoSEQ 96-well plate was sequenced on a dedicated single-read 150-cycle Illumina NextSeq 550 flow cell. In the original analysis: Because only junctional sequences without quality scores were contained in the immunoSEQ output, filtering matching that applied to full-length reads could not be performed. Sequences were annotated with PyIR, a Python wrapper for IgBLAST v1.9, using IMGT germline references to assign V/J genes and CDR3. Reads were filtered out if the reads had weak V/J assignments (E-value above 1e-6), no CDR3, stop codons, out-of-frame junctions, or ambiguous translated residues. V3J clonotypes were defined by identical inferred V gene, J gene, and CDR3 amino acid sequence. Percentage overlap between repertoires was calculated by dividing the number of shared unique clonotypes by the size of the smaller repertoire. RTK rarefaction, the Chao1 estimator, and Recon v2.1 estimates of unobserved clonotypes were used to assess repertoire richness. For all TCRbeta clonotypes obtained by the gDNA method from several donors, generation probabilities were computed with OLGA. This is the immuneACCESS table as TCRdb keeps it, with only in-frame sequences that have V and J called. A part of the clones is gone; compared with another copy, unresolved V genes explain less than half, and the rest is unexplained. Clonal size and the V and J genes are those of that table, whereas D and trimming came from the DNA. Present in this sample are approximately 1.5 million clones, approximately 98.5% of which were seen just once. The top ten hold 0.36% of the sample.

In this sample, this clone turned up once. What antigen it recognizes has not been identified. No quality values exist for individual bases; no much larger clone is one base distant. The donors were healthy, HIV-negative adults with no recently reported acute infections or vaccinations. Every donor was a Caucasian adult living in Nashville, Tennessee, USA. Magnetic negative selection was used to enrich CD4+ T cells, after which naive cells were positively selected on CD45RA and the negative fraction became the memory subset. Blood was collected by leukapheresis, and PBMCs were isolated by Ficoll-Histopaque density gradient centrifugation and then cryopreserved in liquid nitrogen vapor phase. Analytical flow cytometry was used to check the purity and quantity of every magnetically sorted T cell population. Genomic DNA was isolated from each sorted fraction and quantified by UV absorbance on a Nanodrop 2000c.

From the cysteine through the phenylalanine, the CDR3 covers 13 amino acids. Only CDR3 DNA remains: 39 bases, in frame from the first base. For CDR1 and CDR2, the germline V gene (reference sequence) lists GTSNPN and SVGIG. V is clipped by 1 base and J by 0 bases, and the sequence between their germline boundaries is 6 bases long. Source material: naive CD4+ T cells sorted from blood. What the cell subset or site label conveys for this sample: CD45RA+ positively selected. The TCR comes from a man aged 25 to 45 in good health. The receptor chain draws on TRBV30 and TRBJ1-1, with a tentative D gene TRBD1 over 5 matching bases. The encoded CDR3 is CAWSDRLNTEAFF. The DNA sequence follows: TGTGCCTGGAGTGACAGGTTGAACACTGAAGCTTTCTTT. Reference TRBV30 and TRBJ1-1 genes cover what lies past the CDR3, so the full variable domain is SQTIHQWPATLVQPVGSPLSLECTVEGTSNPNLYWYRQAAGRGLQLLFYSVGIGQISSEVPQNLSASRPQDRQFILSSKKLLLSDSGFYLCAWSDRLNTEAFFGQGTRLTVV.